Listed here is a single T cell receptor (beta chain). The record originates from a study of T cells expressing NK-cell markers. No DNA is given; TCRdb re-called the 5' RACE reads and lists each CDR3 protein once. The sample data list 350,000 to 450,000 distinct CDR3 sequences. The V gene's germline CDR1 is LNHDA and CDR2 SQIVND (reference sequence). CDR3 size: 16 residues. The origin of this receptor is a man between 18 and 69 years old in good health. The sequenced material came from blood T cells: a sorted CD56 or NKG2C T cell subset, CD4+ or CD8+ T cells, or bulk PBMC T cells (not recorded which). The V gene is TRBV19, the J gene TRBJ2-5; TCRdb reports TRBD2, a call that lacks DNA to check it against. CDR3: CASRGNGGPAVETQYF.